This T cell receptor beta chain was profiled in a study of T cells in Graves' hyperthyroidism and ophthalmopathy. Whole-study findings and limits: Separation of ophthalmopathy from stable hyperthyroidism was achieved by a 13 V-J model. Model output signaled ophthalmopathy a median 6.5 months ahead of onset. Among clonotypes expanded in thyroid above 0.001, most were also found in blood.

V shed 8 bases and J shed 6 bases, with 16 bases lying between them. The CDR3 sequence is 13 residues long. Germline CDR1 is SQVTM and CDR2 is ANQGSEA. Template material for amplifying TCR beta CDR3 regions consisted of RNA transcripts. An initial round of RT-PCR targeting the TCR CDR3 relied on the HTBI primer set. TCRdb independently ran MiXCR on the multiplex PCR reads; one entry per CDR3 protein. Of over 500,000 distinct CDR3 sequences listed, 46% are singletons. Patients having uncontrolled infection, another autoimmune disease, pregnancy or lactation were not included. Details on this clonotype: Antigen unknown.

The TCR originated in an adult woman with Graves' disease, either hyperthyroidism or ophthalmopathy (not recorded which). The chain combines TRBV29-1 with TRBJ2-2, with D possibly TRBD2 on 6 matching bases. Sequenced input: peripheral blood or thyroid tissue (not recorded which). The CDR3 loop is CSSQRTNAGELFF. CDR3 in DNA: TGCAGCTCTCAGCGGACTAACGCCGGGGAGCTGTTTTTT.